This note documents a single TCR beta chain sequence. Original data processing: From reference gene primer amplification, estimates of nucleated cell counts were derived. Measured with immunoSEQ multiplex PCR; TCRdb has only the in-frame clones, and not every one. V and J calls and clone size are those listed in that table; D and trimming were worked out from the DNA. This sample has 350,000 or so clones; roughly 88% occur once, and the top ten carry around 1.6%. The sample originates from a study of blood T cell repertoires in COVID-19. In the study overall: Samples taken during acute and convalescent COVID-19 were collected in the United States, Italy and Spain. Sample material is recorded as cDNA or gDNA derived from T cells, B-cell-depleted T cells, or PBMCs.

Patients from Seattle were sampled longitudinally, starting during active infection. This TCR came from a woman aged 25 to 39 with COVID-19, enrolled during active disease. The sample was peripheral blood.

CDR3 region: CASSARQRTSTDTQYF. CDR3 DNA sequence: TGCGCCAGCAGTGCACGACAGAGAACTAGCACAGATACGCAGTATTTT. This chain connects TRBV10-2 to TRBJ2-3; tentatively, D is TRBD1 (5 bases). With 4 bases removed from V and 0 bases from J, the gap between germline ends came to 14 bases. This CDR3 is 16 amino acids long. CDR1 is WSHSY and CDR2 is SAAADI in the germline V gene.